These T cell receptor beta chains were read from a single sample in a study of CD8 T cells in ankylosing spondylitis. TCRdb fed the 5' RACE reads into MiXCR, producing one record per CDR3 protein. The sample carries some 71,000 distinct CDR3 sequences, about 5.4% recorded once. The sample comprised blood, either unsorted or a sorted T cell fraction (not recorded which). The receptor set was obtained from a male donor with ankylosing spondylitis or in good health (not recorded which). Each CDR3 is given with its conserved first and last residue. A D gene is named only where the DNA matches it firmly. A clone size is listed for some rows: how often the clone was seen (once, few, many), or a class if it is expanded.

cdr3_length,clone_size,v_call,d_call,j_call,cdr3_aa,cdr3_nt
14,many,TRBV30,TRBD1,TRBJ1-1,CAWNRGQVNTEAFF,TGTGCCTGGAACAGGGGGCAGGTGAACACTGAAGCTTTCTTT
15,many,TRBV20-1,NA,TRBJ2-6,CSATTGNSGANVLTF,TGCAGCGCTACTACGGGGAACTCTGGGGCCAACGTCCTGACTTTC
12,many,TRBV7-6,NA,TRBJ2-7,CASGRTTYEQYF,TGTGCCAGCGGCCGGACGACCTACGAGCAGTACTTC
14,many,TRBV5-1,TRBD1,TRBJ1-2,CASSPGTGGSGYTF,TGCGCCAGCAGCCCCGGGACAGGGGGAAGTGGCTACACCTTC
14,many,TRBV6-5,NA,TRBJ2-7,CASSYGTSSYEQYF,TGTGCCAGCAGTTACGGGACCTCCTCCTACGAGCAGTACTTC
17,once,TRBV20-1,TRBD2,TRBJ2-2,CSFWGLAGGSGTGELFF,TGCAGCTTCTGGGGCCTGGCGGGGGGCTCGGGCACCGGGGAGCTGTTTTTT
15,many,TRBV5-6,NA,TRBJ2-1,CASSRDRGFNNEQFF,TGTGCCAGCAGCCGTGACAGAGGGTTTAACAATGAGCAGTTCTTC
16,many,TRBV20-1,NA,TRBJ1-5,CSAREPAGPLNQPQHF,TGCAGTGCTAGAGAACCAGCAGGACCTTTAAATCAGCCCCAGCATTTT
12,many,TRBV5-1,NA,TRBJ2-1,CASSSEYNEQFF,TGCGCCAGCAGCTCTGAATACAATGAGCAGTTCTTC
11,many,TRBV6-5,NA,TRBJ2-3,CASQRTDTQYF,TGTGCCAGCCAGCGCACAGATACGCAGTATTTT
15,many,TRBV10-3,NA,TRBJ1-5,CAISEGATLNQPQHF,TGTGCCATCAGTGAGGGAGCTACACTCAATCAGCCCCAGCATTTT
13,few,TRBV29-1,NA,TRBJ1-5,CSASEFSNQPQHF,TGCAGCGCCTCAGAGTTTAGCAATCAGCCCCAGCATTTT
14,many,TRBV7-3,NA,TRBJ2-7,CASSLLLGSYEQYF,TGTGCCAGCAGTCTCCTTTTGGGCTCCTACGAGCAGTACTTC
17,many,TRBV14,NA,TRBJ2-3,CASSNYRLDSSTDTQYF,TGTGCCAGCAGCAACTACCGATTGGACAGCAGCACAGATACGCAGTATTTT
15,NA,TRBV5-1,TRBD2,TRBJ2-3,CANSFGLATGDTQYF,TGCGCCAACAGCTTTGGACTAGCGACTGGAGATACGCAGTATTTT
15,many,TRBV28,NA,TRBJ1-1,CASTGEISQNTEAFF,TGTGCCAGCACGGGTGAGATCAGTCAGAACACTGAAGCTTTCTTT
16,many,TRBV6-5,TRBD1,TRBJ1-2,CASSYSKLRGDYGYTF,TGTGCCAGCAGTTACTCCAAACTCAGGGGGGACTATGGCTACACCTTC
15,many,TRBV6-2/TRBV6-3,NA,TRBJ1-1,CASSYSRGSGTEAFF,TGTGCCAGCAGTTACTCGCGGGGCTCGGGCACTGAAGCTTTCTTT
16,many,TRBV3-1,NA,TRBJ2-1,CASSSSVRVPYNEQFF,TGTGCCAGCAGCTCAAGTGTTCGCGTGCCCTACAATGAGCAGTTCTTC
15,many,TRBV3-1,NA,TRBJ1-3,CASSHPTDSGNTIYF,TGTGCCAGCAGCCACCCGACAGACTCTGGAAACACCATATATTTT
12,many,TRBV24-1,NA,TRBJ2-1,CATSDPNNEQFF,TGTGCCACCAGTGATCCCAACAATGAGCAGTTCTTC
13,many,TRBV10-3,NA,TRBJ2-5,CAISERGGETQYF,TGTGCCATCAGTGAGAGGGGCGGGGAGACCCAGTACTTC
14,many,TRBV20-1,TRBD2,TRBJ2-1,CSAHSGGQYNEQFF,TGCAGTGCTCATAGCGGGGGCCAATACAATGAGCAGTTCTTC
15,many,TRBV3-1,TRBD1,TRBJ2-3,CASSHGDSYTDTQYF,TGTGCCAGCAGCCATGGGGACAGTTACACAGATACGCAGTATTTT
14,many,TRBV5-8,NA,TRBJ2-3,CASNPGLYTDTQYF,TGTGCCAGCAACCCGGGACTCTACACAGATACGCAGTATTTT
16,many,TRBV20-1,NA,TRBJ2-7,CSARLSGTTSSYEQYF,TGCAGTGCGAGACTTTCCGGGACAACTAGCTCCTACGAGCAGTACTTC
19,many,TRBV4-3,NA,TRBJ1-3,CASSQDVGTRARAGNTIYF,TGCGCCAGCAGCCAGGACGTAGGGACAAGAGCAAGGGCTGGAAACACCATATATTTT
13,many,TRBV18,NA,TRBJ1-2,CASSPAVLYGYTF,TGTGCCAGCTCACCCGCAGTCCTCTATGGCTACACCTTC
12,many,TRBV30,NA,TRBJ2-7,CAWTPGAYEQYF,TGTGCCTGGACTCCAGGGGCCTACGAGCAGTACTTC
13,many,TRBV10-3,NA,TRBJ1-2,CAITGVANYGYTF,TGTGCCATCACAGGCGTAGCTAACTATGGCTACACCTTC
12,many,TRBV3-1,NA,TRBJ2-7,CASSHARYEQYF,TGTGCCAGCAGCCACGCACGCTACGAGCAGTACTTC
16,many,TRBV20-1,TRBD2,TRBJ2-1,CSARDLTSGDYNEQFF,TGCAGTGCTAGAGATCTGACTAGCGGGGACTACAATGAGCAGTTCTTC
16,many,TRBV6-2/TRBV6-3,TRBD1,TRBJ2-1,CASSYPTGVGTNEQFF,TGTGCCAGCAGTTACCCGACAGGGGTGGGCACAAATGAGCAGTTCTTC
15,many,TRBV29-1,NA,TRBJ2-5,CSVERLLSPVWTQYF,TGCAGCGTTGAAAGGTTGCTCTCCCCCGTTTGGACCCAGTACTTC
19,many,TRBV5-1,TRBD1,TRBJ1-1,CASSLVGLGAGGQNTEAFF,TGCGCCAGCAGCTTGGTCGGGTTAGGGGCAGGGGGCCAGAACACTGAAGCTTTCTTT
14,many,TRBV5-4,NA,TRBJ1-6,CASSLFTGNSPLHF,TGTGCCAGCAGCTTGTTCACGGGCAATTCACCCCTCCACTTT
15,many,TRBV20-1,NA,TRBJ1-1,CSARDPRGGDTEAFF,TGCAGTGCTAGAGATCCCCGGGGGGGGGACACTGAAGCTTTCTTT
12,many,TRBV2,NA,TRBJ1-2,CASRLAGNGYTF,TGTGCCAGCAGACTGGCGGGGAATGGCTACACCTTC
13,many,TRBV10-3,NA,TRBJ1-1,CAISESIKPEAFF,TGTGCCATCAGTGAGTCGATCAAGCCTGAAGCTTTCTTT
12,many,TRBV5-1,NA,TRBJ2-7,CASSPVGDEQYF,TGCGCCAGCAGCCCCGTCGGGGACGAGCAGTACTTC
13,many,TRBV3-1,NA,TRBJ1-1,CASSQESGIGAFF,TGTGCCAGCAGCCAAGAGTCAGGAATTGGGGCTTTCTTT
16,few,TRBV4-1,NA,TRBJ1-4,CASSQYPRGSGEKLFF,TGCGCCAGCAGCCAGTATCCGCGGGGCAGCGGTGAAAAACTGTTTTTT
13,many,TRBV2,NA,TRBJ1-2,CASFLNDLYGYTF,TGTGCCAGCTTCCTTAATGACCTCTATGGCTACACCTTC
13,NA,TRBV20-1,NA,TRBJ1-2,CSAGGTNNYGYTF,TGCAGTGCTGGGGGGACCAATAACTATGGCTACACCTTC
14,once,TRBV7-2,TRBD1,TRBJ2-7,CASSSRTGAVEQYF,TGTGCCAGCAGCTCCCGGACAGGGGCCGTGGAGCAGTACTTC
16,many,TRBV5-1,NA,TRBJ2-1,CASSSRNTASYNEQFF,TGCGCCAGCAGCTCCAGGAACACGGCTTCCTACAATGAGCAGTTCTTC
15,few,TRBV7-9,NA,TRBJ1-1,CASRSLGQIGTEAFF,TGTGCCAGCAGGAGCCTGGGACAAATCGGCACTGAAGCTTTCTTT
13,many,TRBV20-1,NA,TRBJ2-5,CSARGQRGETQYF,TGCAGTGCCCGCGGACAGAGAGGAGAGACCCAGTACTTC
15,many,TRBV29-1,NA,TRBJ2-1,CSVEDPAGSYNEQFF,TGCAGCGTTGAAGATCCGGCGGGCTCCTACAATGAGCAGTTCTTC
13,NA,TRBV7-9,NA,TRBJ2-1,CASSLEAEDEQFF,TGTGCCAGCAGCTTAGAGGCAGAGGATGAGCAGTTCTTC
14,many,TRBV12-3/TRBV12-4,NA,TRBJ1-1,CASTSDRGGAEAFF,TGTGCCAGCACCTCAGACAGAGGAGGGGCTGAAGCTTTCTTT
12,many,TRBV10-3,NA,TRBJ2-7,CAISDFRSEQYF,TGTGCCATCAGTGATTTCAGGAGCGAGCAGTACTTC
13,many,TRBV19,NA,TRBJ2-1,CASSIGIKNEQFF,TGTGCCAGTAGTATAGGGATAAAGAATGAGCAGTTCTTC
12,many,TRBV3-1,NA,TRBJ2-3,CASSLGRHTQYF,TGTGCCAGCAGCCTAGGACGACATACGCAGTATTTT
12,many,TRBV20-1,NA,TRBJ2-7,CSAGKGGDEQYF,TGCAGTGCGGGAAAGGGGGGGGACGAGCAGTACTTC